This T cell receptor beta chain is drawn from a study of CD8 T cells in ankylosing spondylitis. V dropped 8 bases and J dropped 6 bases, with 17 bases sitting between them. Germline V CDR1 and CDR2: SGHAT, FQNNGV. The CDR3 consists of 13 residues. Each TCR beta library was made by quantitative 5'-RACE that incorporated molecular barcodes. TCRdb analysed the 5' RACE reads with MiXCR anew, one entry per CDR3 protein. In the table there are about 140,000 distinct CDR3 sequences, roughly 8.8% of which are singletons. Regarding this clonotype: Its matching antigen is unknown.

Findings and caveats of the study: Reportedly, matched ankylosing spondylitis synovial fluid was significantly enriched for disease-linked clones. Disease-linked clones were found to be CD8+ and relatively rare in peripheral blood.

This rearrangement joins TRBV11-2 to TRBJ2-7; unclear D gene. This clonotype was sampled from a male donor with ankylosing spondylitis. The sequencing sample was made of synovial fluid, either unsorted or a sorted T cell fraction (not recorded which). In nucleotides, the CDR3 is TGTGCCAGCTCGAAAGTAGGGTTCTCCGAGCAGTACTTC. Translated, it gives CASSKVGFSEQYF.